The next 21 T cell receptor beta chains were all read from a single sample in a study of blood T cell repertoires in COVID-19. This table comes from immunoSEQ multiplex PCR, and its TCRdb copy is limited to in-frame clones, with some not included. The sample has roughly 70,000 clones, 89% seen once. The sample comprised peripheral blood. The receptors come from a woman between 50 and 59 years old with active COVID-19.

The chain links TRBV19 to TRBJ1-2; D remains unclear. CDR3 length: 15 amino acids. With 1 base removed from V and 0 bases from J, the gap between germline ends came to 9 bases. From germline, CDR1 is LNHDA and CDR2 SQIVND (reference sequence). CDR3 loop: CASSIAAEANYGYTF. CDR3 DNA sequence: TGTGCCAGTAGTATAGCGGCGGAAGCTAACTATGGCTACACCTTC.

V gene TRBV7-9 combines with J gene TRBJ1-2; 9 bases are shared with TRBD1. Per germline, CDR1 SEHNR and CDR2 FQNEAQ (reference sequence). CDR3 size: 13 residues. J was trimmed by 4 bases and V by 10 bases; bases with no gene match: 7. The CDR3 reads CAIAGTGSYGYTF. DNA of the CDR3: TGTGCCATCGCCGGGACAGGGAGCTATGGCTACACCTTC.

CDR3 in amino acids: CASRKEAGVIDTQYF. Written as DNA, the CDR3 is TGTGCCAGCAGAAAGGAGGCGGGAGTGATAGATACGCAGTATTTT. The chain links TRBV6-5 to TRBJ2-3; TRBD2 matches 7 bases. CDR3 length: 15 residues. The ends lost 6 bases at V and 5 bases at J; junction bases unmatched: 11. CDR1 is MNHEY and CDR2 is SVGAGI in the germline V gene.

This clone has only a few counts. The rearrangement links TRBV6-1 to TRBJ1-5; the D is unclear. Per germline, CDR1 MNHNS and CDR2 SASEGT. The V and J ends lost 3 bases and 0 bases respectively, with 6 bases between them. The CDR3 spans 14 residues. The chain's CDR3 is CASSDSGSNQPQHF. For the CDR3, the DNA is TGTGCCAGCAGTGACAGCGGTAGCAATCAGCCCCAGCATTTT.

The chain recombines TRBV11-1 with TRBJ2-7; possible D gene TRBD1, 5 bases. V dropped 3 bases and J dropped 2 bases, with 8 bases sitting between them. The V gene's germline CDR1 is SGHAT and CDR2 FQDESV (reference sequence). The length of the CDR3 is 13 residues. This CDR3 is CASSFQGTYEQYF. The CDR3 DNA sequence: TGTGCCAGCAGCTTCCAGGGAACCTACGAGCAGTACTTC.

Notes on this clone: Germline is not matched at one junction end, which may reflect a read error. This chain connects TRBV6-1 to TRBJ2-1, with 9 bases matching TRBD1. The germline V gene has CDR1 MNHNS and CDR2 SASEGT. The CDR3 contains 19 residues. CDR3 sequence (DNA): TGTACCAGCAGTGCCAGAAGGGTAAGGGACAGGGTCTTTTACAATGAGCAGTTCTTC. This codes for CTSSARRVRDRVFYNEQFF.

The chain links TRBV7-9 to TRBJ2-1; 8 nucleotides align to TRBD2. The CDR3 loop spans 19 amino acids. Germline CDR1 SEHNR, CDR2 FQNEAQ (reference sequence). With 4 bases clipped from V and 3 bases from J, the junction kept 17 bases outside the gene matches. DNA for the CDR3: TGTGCCAGCAGCTGGGGGACTAGTCTTTGGGCTGCCGACTACAATGAGCAGTTCTTC. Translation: CASSWGTSLWAADYNEQFF.

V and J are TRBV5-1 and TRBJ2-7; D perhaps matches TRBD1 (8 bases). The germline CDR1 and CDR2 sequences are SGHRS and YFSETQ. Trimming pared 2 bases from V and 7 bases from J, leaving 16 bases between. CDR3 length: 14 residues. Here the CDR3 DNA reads TGCGCCAGCAGCTTAGCGGGACAGGCGGGTGAGCAGTACTTC. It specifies CASSLAGQAGEQYF. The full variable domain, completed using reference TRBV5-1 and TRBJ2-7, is KAGVTQTPRYLIKTRGQQVTLSCSPISGHRSVSWYQQTPGQGLQFLFEYFSETQRNKGNFPGRFSGRQFSNSRSEMNVSTLELGDSALYLCASSLAGQAGEQYFGPGTRLTVT.

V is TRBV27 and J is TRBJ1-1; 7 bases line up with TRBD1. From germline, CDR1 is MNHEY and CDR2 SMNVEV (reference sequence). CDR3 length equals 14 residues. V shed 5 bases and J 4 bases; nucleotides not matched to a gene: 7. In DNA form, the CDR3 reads TGTGCCAGCAGTCCAGACAGGGTGGGCACTGAAGCTTTCTTT. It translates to CASSPDRVGTEAFF.

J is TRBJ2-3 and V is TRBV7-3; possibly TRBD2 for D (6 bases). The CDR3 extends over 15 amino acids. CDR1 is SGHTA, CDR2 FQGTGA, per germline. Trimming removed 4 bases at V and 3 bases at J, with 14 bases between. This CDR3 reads CASSSGLYGTDTQYF. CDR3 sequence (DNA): TGTGCCAGCAGCTCGGGACTTTACGGGACAGATACGCAGTATTTT.

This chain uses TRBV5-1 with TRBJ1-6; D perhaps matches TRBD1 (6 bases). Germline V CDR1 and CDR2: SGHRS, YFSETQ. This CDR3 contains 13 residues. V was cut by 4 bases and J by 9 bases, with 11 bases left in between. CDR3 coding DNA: TGCGCCAGCAGCCTTTCAGGGGTTTCACCCCTCCACTTT. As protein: CASSLSGVSPLHF.

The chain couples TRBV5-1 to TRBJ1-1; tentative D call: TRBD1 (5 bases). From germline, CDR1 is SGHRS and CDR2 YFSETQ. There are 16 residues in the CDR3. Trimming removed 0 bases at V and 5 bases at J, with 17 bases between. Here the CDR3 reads CASSLGGAGGSTEAFF. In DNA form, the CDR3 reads TGCGCCAGCAGCTTGGGAGGCGCGGGGGGAAGTACTGAAGCTTTCTTT.

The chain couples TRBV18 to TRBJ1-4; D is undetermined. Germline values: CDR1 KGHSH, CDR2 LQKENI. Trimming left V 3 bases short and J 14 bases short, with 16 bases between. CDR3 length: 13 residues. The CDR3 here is CASSPGLGVNLFF. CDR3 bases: TGTGCCAGCTCACCGGGATTGGGAGTTAATCTGTTTTTT. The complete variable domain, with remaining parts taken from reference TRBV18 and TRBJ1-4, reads NAGVMQNPRHLVRRRGQEARLRCSPMKGHSHVYWYRQLPEEGLKFMVYLQKENIIDESGMPKERFSAEFPKEGPSILRIQQVVRGDSAAYFCASSPGLGVNLFFGSGTQLSVL.

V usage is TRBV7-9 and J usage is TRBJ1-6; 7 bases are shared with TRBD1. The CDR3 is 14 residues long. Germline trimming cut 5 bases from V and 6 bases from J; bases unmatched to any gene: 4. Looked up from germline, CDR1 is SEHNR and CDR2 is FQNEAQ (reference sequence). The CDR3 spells CASSAGQPNSPLHF. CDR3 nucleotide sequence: TGTGCCAGCAGCGCGGGACAGCCTAATTCACCCCTCCACTTT.

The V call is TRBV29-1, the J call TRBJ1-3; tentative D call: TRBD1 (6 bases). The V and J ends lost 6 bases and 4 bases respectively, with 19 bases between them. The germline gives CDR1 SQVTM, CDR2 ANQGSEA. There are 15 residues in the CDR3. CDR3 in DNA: TGCAGCGTCGCTGACCGTCCGGGACAAGGAAACACCATATATTTT. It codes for CSVADRPGQGNTIYF. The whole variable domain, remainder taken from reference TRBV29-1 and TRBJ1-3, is SAVISQKPSRDICQRGTSLTIQCQVDSQVTMMFWYRQQPGQSLTLIATANQGSEATYESGFVIDKFPISRPNLTFSTLTVSNMSPEDSSIYLCSVADRPGQGNTIYFGEGSWLTVV.

For the CDR3, the DNA is TGTGCCAGCAGCCGCTCCCTAGCAGATACGCAGTATTTT. Amino acids: CASSRSLADTQYF. The chain combines TRBV3-1 (or the pseudogene TRBV3-2) with TRBJ2-3; D unresolved. This CDR3 comprises 13 residues. Germline CDR1 is LGHDT and CDR2 is YNNKEL (reference sequence). V dropped 4 bases and J dropped 4 bases, with 9 bases sitting between them.

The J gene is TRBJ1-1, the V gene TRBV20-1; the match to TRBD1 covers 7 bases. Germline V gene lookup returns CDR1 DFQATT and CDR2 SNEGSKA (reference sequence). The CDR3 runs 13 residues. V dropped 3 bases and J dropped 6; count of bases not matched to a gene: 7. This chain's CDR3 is CSASPTGYAEAFF. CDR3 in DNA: TGCAGTGCTAGTCCGACAGGGTATGCTGAAGCTTTCTTT.

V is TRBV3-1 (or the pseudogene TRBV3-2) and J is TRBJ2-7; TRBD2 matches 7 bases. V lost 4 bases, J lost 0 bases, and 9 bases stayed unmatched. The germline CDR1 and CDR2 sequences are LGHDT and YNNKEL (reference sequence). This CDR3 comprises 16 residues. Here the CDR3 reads CASSPILGGSSYEQYF. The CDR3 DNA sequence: TGTGCCAGCAGCCCCATTTTGGGCGGGAGCTCCTACGAGCAGTACTTC.

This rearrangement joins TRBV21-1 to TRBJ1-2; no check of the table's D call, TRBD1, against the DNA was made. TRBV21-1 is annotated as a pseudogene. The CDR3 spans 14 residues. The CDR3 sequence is CASSKVSTGVGYTF. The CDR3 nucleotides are TGTGCCAGCAGCAAAGTGTCGACAGGGGTCGGCTACACCTTC.

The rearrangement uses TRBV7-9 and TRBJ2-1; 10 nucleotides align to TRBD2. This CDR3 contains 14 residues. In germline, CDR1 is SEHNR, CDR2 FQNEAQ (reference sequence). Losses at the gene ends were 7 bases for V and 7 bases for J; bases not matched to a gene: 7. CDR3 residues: CASTSGRAGNEQFF. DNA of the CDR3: TGTGCCAGCACGAGCGGGAGGGCCGGGAATGAGCAGTTCTTC.

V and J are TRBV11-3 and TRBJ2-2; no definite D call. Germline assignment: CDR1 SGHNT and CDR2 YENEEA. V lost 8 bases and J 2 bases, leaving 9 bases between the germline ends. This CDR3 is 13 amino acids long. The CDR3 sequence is CASGRQNTGELFF. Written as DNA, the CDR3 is TGTGCCAGCGGGCGACAAAACACCGGGGAGCTGTTTTTT.